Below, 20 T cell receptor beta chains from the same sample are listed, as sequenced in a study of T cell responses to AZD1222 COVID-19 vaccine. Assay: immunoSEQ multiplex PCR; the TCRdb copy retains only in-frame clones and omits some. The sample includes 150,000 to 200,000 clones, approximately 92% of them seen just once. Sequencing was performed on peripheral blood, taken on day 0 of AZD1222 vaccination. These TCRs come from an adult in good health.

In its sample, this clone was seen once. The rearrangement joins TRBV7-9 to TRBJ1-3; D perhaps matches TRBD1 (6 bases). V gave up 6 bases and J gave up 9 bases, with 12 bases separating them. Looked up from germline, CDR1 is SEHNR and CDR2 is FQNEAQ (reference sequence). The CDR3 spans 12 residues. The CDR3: CASRNREATIYF. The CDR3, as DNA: TGTGCCAGCAGGAACAGGGAAGCCACCATATATTTT.

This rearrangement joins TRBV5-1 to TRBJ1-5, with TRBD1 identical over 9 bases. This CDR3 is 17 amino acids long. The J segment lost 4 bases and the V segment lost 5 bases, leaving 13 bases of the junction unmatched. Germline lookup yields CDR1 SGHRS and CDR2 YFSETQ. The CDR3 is CASRRWPGTGSNQPQHF. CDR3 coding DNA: TGCGCCAGCAGACGATGGCCCGGGACAGGGTCGAATCAGCCCCAGCATTTT.

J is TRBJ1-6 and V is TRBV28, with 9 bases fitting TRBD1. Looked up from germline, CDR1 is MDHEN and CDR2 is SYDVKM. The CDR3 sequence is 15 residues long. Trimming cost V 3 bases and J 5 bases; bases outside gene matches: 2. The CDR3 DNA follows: TGTGCCAGCAGTTTGGGGGACAGGGATAATTCACCCCTCCACTTT. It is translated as CASSLGDRDNSPLHF. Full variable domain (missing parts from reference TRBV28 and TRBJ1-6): DVKVTQSSRYLVKRTGEKVFLECVQDMDHENMFWYRQDPGLGLRLIYFSYDVKMKEKGDIPEGYSVSREKKERFSLILESASTNQTSMYLCASSLGDRDNSPLHFGNGTRLTVT.

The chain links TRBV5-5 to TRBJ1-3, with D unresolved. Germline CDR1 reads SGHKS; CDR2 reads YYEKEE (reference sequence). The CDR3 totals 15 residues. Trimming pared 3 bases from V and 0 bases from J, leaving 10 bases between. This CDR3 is CASSSAYTSGNTIYF. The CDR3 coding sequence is TGTGCCAGCAGCTCAGCTTATACCTCTGGAAACACCATATATTTT.

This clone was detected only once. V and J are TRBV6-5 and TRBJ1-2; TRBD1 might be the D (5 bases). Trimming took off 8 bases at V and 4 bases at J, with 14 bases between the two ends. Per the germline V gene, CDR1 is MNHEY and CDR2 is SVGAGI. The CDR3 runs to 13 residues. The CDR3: CASLNQGVYGYTF. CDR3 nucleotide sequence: TGTGCCAGCCTAAACCAGGGCGTCTATGGCTACACCTTC.

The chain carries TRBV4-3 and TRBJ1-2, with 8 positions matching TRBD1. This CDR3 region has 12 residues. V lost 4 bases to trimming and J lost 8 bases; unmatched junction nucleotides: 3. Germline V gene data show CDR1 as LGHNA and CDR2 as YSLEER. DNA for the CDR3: TGCGCCAGCAGCCTAACAGGGGGAGGCTACACCTTC. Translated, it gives CASSLTGGGYTF.

Here the CDR3 reads CASSQGGRVTGNTIYF. CDR3 DNA: TGTGCCAGCAGCCAAGGTGGGAGGGTCACGGGAAACACCATATATTTT. The V and J genes are TRBV7-9 and TRBJ1-3; D is uncertain. V gave up 5 bases and J gave up 4 bases, with 18 bases separating them. The V gene's germline CDR1 is SEHNR and CDR2 FQNEAQ (reference sequence). The CDR3 covers 16 residues. The entire variable domain, with the rest obtained from reference TRBV7-9 and TRBJ1-3, is as follows: DTGVSQNPRHKITKRGQNVTFRCDPISEHNRLYWYRQTLGQGPEFLTYFQNEAQLEKSRLLSDRFSAERPKGSFSTLEIQRTEQGDSAMYLCASSQGGRVTGNTIYFGEGSWLTVV.

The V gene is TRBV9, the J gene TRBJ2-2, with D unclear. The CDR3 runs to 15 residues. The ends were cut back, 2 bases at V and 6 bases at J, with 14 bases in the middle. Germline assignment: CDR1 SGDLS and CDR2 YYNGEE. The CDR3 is CASSVYSGGPGELFF. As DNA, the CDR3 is TGTGCCAGCAGCGTTTATTCTGGTGGACCCGGGGAGCTGTTTTTT.

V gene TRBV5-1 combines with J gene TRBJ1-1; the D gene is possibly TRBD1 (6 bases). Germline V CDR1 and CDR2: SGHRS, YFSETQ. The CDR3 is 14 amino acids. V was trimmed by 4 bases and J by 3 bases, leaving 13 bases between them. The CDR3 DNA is TGCGCCAGCAGCGTCTGGGGGGCGGACACTGAAGCTTTCTTT. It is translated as CASSVWGADTEAFF.

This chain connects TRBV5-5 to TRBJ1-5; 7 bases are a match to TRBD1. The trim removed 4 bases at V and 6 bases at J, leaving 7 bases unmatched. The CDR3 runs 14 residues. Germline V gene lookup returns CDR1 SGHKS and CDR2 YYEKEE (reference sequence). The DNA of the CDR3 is TGTGCCAGCAGCGAAGGGACAGCGGCTCAGCCCCAGCATTTT. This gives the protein CASSEGTAAQPQHF. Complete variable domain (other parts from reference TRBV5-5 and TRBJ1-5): DAGVTQSPTHLIKTRGQQVTLRCSPISGHKSVSWYQQVLGQGPQFIFQYYEKEERGRGNFPDRFSARQFPNYSSELNVNALLLGDSALYLCASSEGTAAQPQHFGDGTRLSIL.

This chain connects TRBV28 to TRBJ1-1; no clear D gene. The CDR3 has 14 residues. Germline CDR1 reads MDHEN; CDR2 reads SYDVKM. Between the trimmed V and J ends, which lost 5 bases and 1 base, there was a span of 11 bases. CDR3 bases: TGTGCCAGCAGTCTCGAAACGCCGAACACTGAAGCTTTCTTT. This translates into CASSLETPNTEAFF.

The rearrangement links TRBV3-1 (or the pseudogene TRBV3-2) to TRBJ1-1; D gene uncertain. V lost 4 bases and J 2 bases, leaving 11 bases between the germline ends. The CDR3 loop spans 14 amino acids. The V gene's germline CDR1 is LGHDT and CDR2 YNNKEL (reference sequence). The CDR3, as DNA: TGTGCCAGCAGCCTCAAGGGTGCTAACACTGAAGCTTTCTTT. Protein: CASSLKGANTEAFF.

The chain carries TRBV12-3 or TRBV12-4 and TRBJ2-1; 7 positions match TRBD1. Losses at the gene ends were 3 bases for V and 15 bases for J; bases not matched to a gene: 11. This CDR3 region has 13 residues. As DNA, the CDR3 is TGTGCCAGCAGTTTTACAGGGGTGCCCCTATGGTTCTTC. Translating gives CASSFTGVPLWFF.

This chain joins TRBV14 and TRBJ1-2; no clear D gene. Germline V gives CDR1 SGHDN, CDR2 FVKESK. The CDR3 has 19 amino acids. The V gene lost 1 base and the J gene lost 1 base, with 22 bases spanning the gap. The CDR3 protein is CASSQGRQGLGEDNYGYTF. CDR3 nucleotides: TGTGCCAGCAGCCAAGGGCGGCAAGGTCTAGGAGAGGATAACTATGGCTACACCTTC.

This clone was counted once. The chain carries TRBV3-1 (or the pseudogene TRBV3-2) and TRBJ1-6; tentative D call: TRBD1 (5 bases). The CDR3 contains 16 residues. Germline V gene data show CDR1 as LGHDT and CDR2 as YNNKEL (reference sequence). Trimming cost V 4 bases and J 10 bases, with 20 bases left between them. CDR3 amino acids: CASSPFSSIGGSPLHF. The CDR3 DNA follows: TGTGCCAGCAGCCCGTTCTCGTCTATCGGGGGATCACCCCTCCACTTT.

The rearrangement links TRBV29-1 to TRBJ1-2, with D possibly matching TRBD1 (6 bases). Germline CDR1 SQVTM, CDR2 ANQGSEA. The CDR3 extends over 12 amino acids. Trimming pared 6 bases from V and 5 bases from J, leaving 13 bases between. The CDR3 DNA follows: TGCAGCGTCGCGGGACATCCTTATGGCTACACCTTC. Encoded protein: CSVAGHPYGYTF.

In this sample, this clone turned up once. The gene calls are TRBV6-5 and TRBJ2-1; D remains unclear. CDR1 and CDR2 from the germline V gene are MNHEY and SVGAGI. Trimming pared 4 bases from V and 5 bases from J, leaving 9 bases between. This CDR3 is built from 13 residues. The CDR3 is CASSFDGNNEQFF. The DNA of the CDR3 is TGTGCCAGCAGTTTCGACGGCAACAATGAGCAGTTCTTC.

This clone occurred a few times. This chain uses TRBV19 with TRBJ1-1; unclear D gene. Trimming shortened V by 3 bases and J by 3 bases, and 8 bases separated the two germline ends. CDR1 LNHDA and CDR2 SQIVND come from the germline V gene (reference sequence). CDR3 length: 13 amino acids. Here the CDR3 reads CASSMKGDTEAFF. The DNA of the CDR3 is TGTGCCAGTAGTATGAAAGGAGACACTGAAGCTTTCTTT. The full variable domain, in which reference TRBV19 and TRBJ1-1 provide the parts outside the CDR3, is DGGITQSPKYLFRKEGQNVTLSCEQNLNHDAMYWYRQDPGQGLRLIYYSQIVNDFQKGDIAEGYSVSREKKESFPLTVTSAQKNPTAFYLCASSMKGDTEAFFGQGTRLTVV.

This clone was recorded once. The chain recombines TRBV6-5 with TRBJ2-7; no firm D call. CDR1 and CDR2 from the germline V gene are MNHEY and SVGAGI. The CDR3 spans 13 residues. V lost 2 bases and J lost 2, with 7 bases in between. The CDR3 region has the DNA TGTGCCAGCAGTTACAGACAAGCCTACGAGCAGTACTTC. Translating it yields CASSYRQAYEQYF.

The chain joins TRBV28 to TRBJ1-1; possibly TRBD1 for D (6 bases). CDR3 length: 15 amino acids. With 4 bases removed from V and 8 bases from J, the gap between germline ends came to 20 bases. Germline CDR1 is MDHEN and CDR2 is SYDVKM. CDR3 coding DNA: TGTGCCAGCAGTTGGCCGGGGGCCGGAGGTATAGAAGCTTTCTTT. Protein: CASSWPGAGGIEAFF.